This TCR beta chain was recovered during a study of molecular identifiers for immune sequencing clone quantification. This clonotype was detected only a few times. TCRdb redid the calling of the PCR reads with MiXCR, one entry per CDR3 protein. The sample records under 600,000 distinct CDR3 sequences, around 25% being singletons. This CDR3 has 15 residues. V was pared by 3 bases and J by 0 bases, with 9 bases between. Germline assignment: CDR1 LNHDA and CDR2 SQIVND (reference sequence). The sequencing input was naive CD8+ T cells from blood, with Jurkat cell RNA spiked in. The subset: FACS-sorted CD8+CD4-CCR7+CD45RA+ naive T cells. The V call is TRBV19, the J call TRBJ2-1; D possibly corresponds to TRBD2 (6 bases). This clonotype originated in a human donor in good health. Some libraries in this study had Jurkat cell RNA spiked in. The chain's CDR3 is CASSIPGSSYNEQFF. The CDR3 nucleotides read TGTGCCAGTAGTATTCCCGGGAGCTCCTACAATGAGCAGTTCTTC.